The 30 T cell receptor beta chains listed next were all sequenced from one sample in a study of blood T cell repertoires in COVID-19. This table comes from immunoSEQ multiplex PCR, and its TCRdb copy is limited to in-frame clones, with some not included. Counted here are 200,000 to 250,000 clones, around 88% occurring once; the ten biggest clones make up about 4%. Sample: PBMCs or T cells enriched from blood (not recorded which). These receptors were obtained from a woman between 25 and 40 years old who had recovered from COVID-19.

The gene calls are TRBV7-9 and TRBJ1-2; 8 nucleotides line up with TRBD1. J lost 4 bases, V lost 5 bases, and 3 bases had no gene match. Germline CDR1 and CDR2: SEHNR and FQNEAQ (reference sequence). The CDR3 has 13 amino acids. CDR3 bases: TGTGCCAGCAGCCCGGGACAGGTCTATGGCTACACCTTC. Protein: CASSPGQVYGYTF. Full variable domain (outside the CDR3, taken from reference TRBV7-9 and TRBJ1-2): DTGVSQNPRHKITKRGQNVTFRCDPISEHNRLYWYRQTLGQGPEFLTYFQNEAQLEKSRLLSDRFSAERPKGSFSTLEIQRTEQGDSAMYLCASSPGQVYGYTFGSGTRLTVV.

This rearrangement joins TRBV3-1 (or the pseudogene TRBV3-2) to TRBJ2-2, with TRBD2 matching 8 bases. From germline, CDR1 is LGHDT and CDR2 YNNKEL (reference sequence). The CDR3 is 15 amino acids. With 1 base clipped from V and 4 bases from J, the junction kept 2 bases outside the gene matches. CDR3 amino acids: CASSQVSGSTGELFF. The CDR3 DNA reads TGTGCCAGCAGCCAAGTCAGCGGGAGCACCGGGGAGCTGTTTTTT.

The chain carries TRBV10-3 and TRBJ2-3; perhaps TRBD1 as D (6 bases). The germline gives CDR1 ENHRY, CDR2 SYGVKD. Trimming stripped 8 bases from V and 3 bases from J, with 12 bases between. The CDR3 covers 13 residues. The DNA for the CDR3 is TGTGCCATCGGGCCGCAGGGGACAGATACGCAGTATTTT. It encodes CAIGPQGTDTQYF.

This chain links TRBV27 with TRBJ2-1; possible D gene TRBD2, 5 bases. This CDR3 contains 14 residues. Germline CDR1 reads MNHEY; CDR2 reads SMNVEV (reference sequence). Trimming removed 3 bases from V and 1 base from J, with 7 bases in between. The CDR3 here is CASSFRGSYNEQFF. CDR3 in DNA: TGTGCCAGCAGTTTCCGGGGTTCCTACAATGAGCAGTTCTTC.

The chain couples TRBV19 to TRBJ2-5, with D perhaps matching TRBD2 (6 bases). Germline lookup yields CDR1 LNHDA and CDR2 SQIVND (reference sequence). This CDR3 spans 13 amino acids. V lost 1 base and J lost 4, with 7 bases in between. This chain's CDR3 is CASSIAGGETQYF. The CDR3 nucleotides read TGTGCCAGTAGTATAGCCGGGGGAGAGACCCAGTACTTC.

This chain links TRBV18 with TRBJ1-4; the D gene is possibly TRBD1 (5 bases). Germline CDR1 reads KGHSH; CDR2 reads LQKENI. Trimming pared 1 base from V and 8 bases from J, leaving 14 bases between. The CDR3 spans 15 residues. The CDR3: CASSPLQGLGEKLFF. DNA of the CDR3: TGTGCCAGCTCACCACTCCAGGGTCTGGGGGAAAAACTGTTTTTT.

V is TRBV28 and J is TRBJ1-5; D is unclear. CDR1 and CDR2 (germline): MDHEN, SYDVKM. The CDR3 runs 12 residues. V lost 5 bases, J lost 6 bases, and 8 bases lay in between. The CDR3 DNA follows: TGTGCCAGCAGTCCCCCAGTTCAGCCCCAGCATTTT. Translation: CASSPPVQPQHF.

CDR3 sequence reads: CASSLVWLVKRPDEQFF. The CDR3 DNA follows: TGTGCCAGCAGCTTAGTTTGGCTAGTCAAAAGGCCGGATGAGCAGTTCTTC. This chain links TRBV7-6 with TRBJ2-1; the D is unclear. In germline, CDR1 is SGHVS, CDR2 FNYEAQ. CDR3 length: 17 amino acids. V lost 1 base and J lost 8, with 21 bases in between.

This sequence joins TRBV1 and TRBJ1-2; the table's TRBD1 call for D was not verified on the DNA. TRBV1 is a pseudogene locus. This CDR3 comprises 17 residues. The CDR3 DNA is TGCACCAGCAGCTTTACTGCTACACCGGGACACCTCTATGGCTACACCTTC. Protein: CTSSFTATPGHLYGYTF.

The chain combines TRBV6-5 with TRBJ1-6; D is perhaps TRBD1 (6 bases). V was trimmed by 3 bases and J by 6 bases, leaving 9 bases between them. CDR3 size: 14 residues. CDR1 MNHEY and CDR2 SVGAGI come from the germline V gene. CDR3 DNA sequence: TGTGCCAGCAGTTATAGACAGGTTAATTCACCCCTCCACTTT. Protein sequence: CASSYRQVNSPLHF.

The rearrangement links TRBV15 to TRBJ2-1; 7 nucleotides align to TRBD1. In germline, CDR1 is LNHNV, CDR2 YYDKDF (reference sequence). After removal of 11 bases from V and 5 bases from J, the junction contained 12 bases not matched to a gene. This CDR3 is 14 amino acids long. CDR3 loop: CASGSGTVNNEQFF. The CDR3 nucleotides are TGTGCCTCGGGATCCGGGACAGTGAACAATGAGCAGTTCTTC.

The chain is built from TRBV5-1 and TRBJ1-1, with TRBD1 as a possible D gene (5 bases). V was shortened by 0 bases and J by 2 bases, with 11 bases between the two germline ends. There are 15 residues in the CDR3. CDR1 is SGHRS and CDR2 is YFSETQ in the germline V gene. The CDR3, as DNA: TGCGCCAGCAGCTTGGAGACAGCACTTAACACTGAAGCTTTCTTT. It is translated as CASSLETALNTEAFF.

V gene TRBV10-3 combines with J gene TRBJ1-2; D might be TRBD1 (5 bases). Germline V gene data show CDR1 as ENHRY and CDR2 as SYGVKD. The V gene lost 3 bases and the J gene lost 4 bases, with 12 bases spanning the gap. This CDR3 is built from 14 residues. The CDR3 nucleotides are TGTGCCATCAGTGAATCGGGGGTCGTCTATGGCTACACCTTC. Its protein is CAISESGVVYGYTF.

This clone was picked up one time. The chain carries TRBV2 and TRBJ1-5; 7 nucleotides align to TRBD1. The CDR3 spans 14 residues. Per germline, CDR1 SNHLY and CDR2 FYNNEI. The trim removed 2 bases at V and 7 bases at J, leaving 5 bases unmatched. CDR3 bases: TGTGCCAGCAGTGAACAGGGGGGAAGGCAGCCCCAGCATTTT. Protein: CASSEQGGRQPQHF.

The V call is TRBV28, the J call TRBJ1-2; D is undetermined. CDR3 size: 14 residues. Germline-derived CDR1 and CDR2 are MDHEN and SYDVKM. V was clipped by 6 bases and J by 0 bases, with 11 bases between them. The DNA for the CDR3 is TGTGCCAGCAGGAGGGCCCCTACTAACTATGGCTACACCTTC. This gives the protein CASRRAPTNYGYTF.

The table lists this clone with a few counts. The chain links TRBV7-2 to TRBJ1-4, with 9 bases aligning to TRBD1. CDR1 and CDR2 (germline): SGHTA, FQGNSA. The CDR3 totals 15 residues. The V gene end was trimmed by 6 bases and the J gene end by 4 bases; junction bases not matched to a gene: 6. The CDR3: CASSSGTGSNEKLFF. CDR3 sequence (DNA): TGTGCCAGCAGTTCCGGGACAGGGAGTAATGAAAAACTGTTTTTT.

This clone has a handful of counts. Other nucleotide sequences from this sample produce the same CDR3. The chain couples TRBV10-3 to TRBJ2-1; D not resolved. The V gene's germline CDR1 is ENHRY and CDR2 SYGVKD. The CDR3 extends over 10 amino acids. V dropped 10 bases and J dropped 7 bases, with 8 bases sitting between them. Here the CDR3 DNA reads TGTGCCACCCGAGATAATGAGCAGTTCTTC. It encodes CATRDNEQFF.

This clone was detected only once. The chain uses TRBV18 and TRBJ1-1, with 10 nucleotides matching TRBD1. The CDR3 is made up of 16 amino acids. Germline V lookup: CDR1 KGHSH, CDR2 LQKENI. Trimming at V came to 1 base and at J to 5 bases, leaving 7 bases not matched to a gene. CDR3 in amino acids: CASSPRWDRGGTEAFF. DNA of the CDR3: TGTGCCAGCTCACCACGTTGGGACAGGGGCGGAACTGAAGCTTTCTTT.

V and J are TRBV9 and TRBJ1-2; TRBD1 matches 8 bases. The CDR3 loop spans 17 amino acids. V shed 3 bases, J shed 4 bases, and the junction held 14 bases outside the gene matches. Germline CDR1 is SGDLS and CDR2 is YYNGEE. CDR3 in amino acids: CASSAGQGALRAYGYTF. The CDR3 DNA follows: TGTGCCAGCAGCGCTGGGCAGGGGGCTCTGAGGGCCTATGGCTACACCTTC.

The chain carries TRBV27 and TRBJ1-2, with 10 bases fitting TRBD1. The CDR3 length is 13 residues. Trimming cost V 3 bases and J 8 bases; bases outside gene matches: 3. CDR1 MNHEY and CDR2 SMNVEV come from the germline V gene (reference sequence). CDR3 in amino acids: CASSLRQGAGYTF. As DNA, the CDR3 is TGTGCCAGCAGTTTGCGACAGGGGGCGGGCTACACCTTC.

The V gene is TRBV10-3, the J gene TRBJ1-5, with a tentative D call TRBD1 (6 bases). The V and J ends lost 0 bases and 8 bases respectively, with 11 bases between them. Germline lookup yields CDR1 ENHRY and CDR2 SYGVKD. The CDR3 covers 14 residues. CDR3 amino acids: CAISESLGGEPQHF. CDR3 DNA: TGTGCCATCAGTGAGTCTCTAGGGGGGGAGCCCCAGCATTTT.

The chain has TRBV27 and TRBJ1-1, with TRBD1 as a possible D gene (5 bases). Trimming took off 5 bases at V and 5 bases at J, with 15 bases between the two ends. CDR3 length equals 14 residues. CDR1 and CDR2 (germline): MNHEY, SMNVEV (reference sequence). The CDR3 sequence is CASSPRVVGTEAFF. The CDR3 DNA follows: TGTGCCAGCAGTCCCAGGGTAGTGGGTACTGAAGCTTTCTTT.

The gene calls are TRBV7-2 and TRBJ1-5; D may be TRBD1 (6 bases). Germline values: CDR1 SGHTA, CDR2 FQGNSA. V lost 4 bases and J 4 bases, leaving 8 bases between the germline ends. The CDR3 runs 13 residues. DNA of the CDR3: TGTGCCAGCAGCTCAAGGGGGAATCAGCCCCAGCATTTT. This codes for CASSSRGNQPQHF.

The chain carries TRBV4-3 and TRBJ2-6; 13 bases are shared with TRBD2. V lost 1 base, J lost 2 bases, and 2 bases stayed unmatched. The length of the CDR3 is 18 residues. Germline values: CDR1 LGHNA, CDR2 YSLEER. In DNA form, the CDR3 reads TGCGCCAGCAGCCAAGGACTAGCGGGAGGTACTGGGGCCAACGTCCTGACTTTC. It codes for CASSQGLAGGTGANVLTF.

V usage is TRBV14 and J usage is TRBJ2-2; TRBD2 agrees at 10 bases. V dropped 10 bases and J dropped 6; count of bases not matched to a gene: 8. The CDR3 is made up of 14 amino acids. Looked up from germline, CDR1 is SGHDN and CDR2 is FVKESK. Written as DNA, the CDR3 is TGTGCCATTCCAAGCGGGAGGGCCGCCGGGGAGCTGTTTTTT. Its protein product is CAIPSGRAAGELFF.

The rearrangement links TRBV6-5 to TRBJ2-7, with TRBD1 identical over 7 bases. Germline loops: CDR1 MNHEY, CDR2 SVGAGI. The CDR3 covers 15 residues. Germline trimming cut 2 bases from V and 1 base from J; bases unmatched to any gene: 5. The CDR3 sequence is CASSYVARGSYEQYF. CDR3 in DNA: TGTGCCAGCAGTTACGTGGCCAGGGGGTCCTACGAGCAGTACTTC.

The chain carries TRBV2 and TRBJ2-1; 11 nucleotides align to TRBD2. V dropped 6 bases and J dropped 5; count of bases not matched to a gene: 9. This CDR3 has 16 residues. Germline-derived CDR1 and CDR2 are SNHLY and FYNNEI. The CDR3, as DNA: TGTGCCAGCAGGGCCATGGGACTAGCGGCGGACAATGAGCAGTTCTTC. Translated, it gives CASRAMGLAADNEQFF.

The V gene is TRBV19, the J gene TRBJ1-5, with 8 bases matching TRBD1. V was clipped by 10 bases and J by 3 bases; unmatched bases: 5. CDR3 length: 13 amino acids. Germline CDR1 and CDR2: LNHDA and SQIVND (reference sequence). The CDR3 is CATGQGNNQPQHF. The CDR3 DNA sequence: TGTGCCACCGGACAGGGCAACAATCAGCCCCAGCATTTT.

The rearrangement joins TRBV27 to TRBJ1-3, with 7 bases aligning to TRBD1. The CDR3 spans 13 residues. Unmatched junction bases numbered 9, after V lost 3 bases and J lost 13 bases. The germline V gene has CDR1 MNHEY and CDR2 SMNVEV (reference sequence). The CDR3 loop reads CASSLYRGAQIYF. The CDR3, as DNA: TGTGCCAGCAGTTTGTACAGGGGCGCCCAGATATATTTT.

V gene TRBV5-4 combines with J gene TRBJ2-1, with TRBD2 matching 12 bases. The length of the CDR3 is 18 residues. In germline, CDR1 is SGHNT, CDR2 YYREEE (reference sequence). Germline trimming cut 3 bases from V and 9 bases from J; bases unmatched to any gene: 16. The CDR3 spells CASSSDRGFASGRGEQFF. Here the CDR3 DNA reads TGTGCCAGCAGCTCGGACAGGGGATTCGCTAGCGGGAGGGGTGAGCAGTTCTTC.